This is a list of T cell receptor beta chains from one sample in a study of cytomegalovirus exposure and HLA in healthy donors. Assay used: immunoSEQ multiplex PCR; TCRdb lists only in-frame clones, some missing. The data contain 100,000 to 150,000 clones, approximately 79% of them seen just once; the ten biggest clones take up about 1%. Sequencing used PBMCs. These receptors all stem from a male donor in good health and CMV-seronegative. Both conserved end residues are part of each CDR3. D genes are given only for firm matches. The listing skips clone size in some rows; elsewhere it reads once, few, many or a size class.

j_gene: TRBJ1-5; v_gene: TRBV7-2; abundance: few; d_gene: .; len: 15; CDR3aa: CASSFRGGYNQPQHF; CDR3nt: TGTGCCAGCAGCTTTAGGGGGGGGTACAATCAGCCCCAGCATTTT
j_gene: TRBJ1-1; v_gene: TRBV5-6; abundance: .; d_gene: .; len: 15; CDR3aa: CASSAGGGRGTEAFF; CDR3nt: TGTGCCAGCAGCGCCGGGGGGGGGAGAGGCACTGAAGCTTTCTTT
j_gene: TRBJ2-5; v_gene: TRBV18; abundance: .; d_gene: .; len: 14; CDR3aa: CASSPPEIAETQYF; CDR3nt: TGTGCCAGCTCACCACCGGAGATAGCGGAGACCCAGTACTTC
j_gene: TRBJ1-5; v_gene: TRBV2; abundance: .; d_gene: TRBD1; len: 15; CDR3aa: CASSGGQGVNQPQHF; CDR3nt: TGTGCCAGCAGTGGGGGACAGGGGGTAAATCAGCCCCAGCATTTT
j_gene: TRBJ2-1; v_gene: TRBV7-2; abundance: few; d_gene: TRBD2; len: 16; CDR3aa: CASSLASWSGGGEQFF; CDR3nt: TGTGCCAGCAGCTTAGCAAGCTGGAGCGGGGGCGGTGAGCAGTTCTTC
j_gene: TRBJ2-2; v_gene: TRBV19; abundance: .; d_gene: TRBD1; len: 14; CDR3aa: CATQRGRDTGELFF; CDR3nt: TGTGCCACCCAAAGGGGGCGCGACACCGGGGAGCTGTTTTTT
j_gene: TRBJ1-5; v_gene: TRBV5-6; abundance: few; d_gene: .; len: 14; CDR3aa: CASSLGAGGQPQHF; CDR3nt: TGTGCCAGCAGCTTGGGGGCGGGGGGTCAGCCCCAGCATTTT
j_gene: TRBJ2-2; v_gene: TRBV5-1; abundance: .; d_gene: TRBD2; len: 16; CDR3aa: CASSPMAGGNTGELFF; CDR3nt: TGCGCCAGCAGCCCCATGGCGGGAGGGAACACCGGGGAGCTGTTTTTT
j_gene: TRBJ2-5; v_gene: TRBV5-1; abundance: few; d_gene: .; len: 14; CDR3aa: CASSFRDNQETQYF; CDR3nt: TGCGCCAGCAGCTTCCGGGACAACCAAGAGACCCAGTACTTC
j_gene: TRBJ1-5; v_gene: TRBV6-1; abundance: .; d_gene: .; len: 16; CDR3aa: CASSEGKGGGRNPQHF; CDR3nt: TGTGCCAGCAGTGAAGGAAAAGGAGGAGGTCGGAACCCCCAGCATTTT
j_gene: TRBJ2-1; v_gene: TRBV2; abundance: .; d_gene: TRBD2; len: 17; CDR3aa: CASSGGTSGGGDNEQFF; CDR3nt: TGTGCCAGCAGTGGGGGGACTAGCGGGGGCGGGGACAATGAGCAGTTCTTC
j_gene: TRBJ2-7; v_gene: TRBV5-6; abundance: .; d_gene: TRBD1; len: 15; CDR3aa: CASSAPGQGAYEQYF; CDR3nt: TGTGCCAGCAGCGCACCTGGACAGGGGGCCTACGAGCAGTACTTC
j_gene: TRBJ2-7; v_gene: TRBV27; abundance: .; d_gene: .; len: 13; CDR3aa: CASRRRDAREQYF; CDR3nt: TGTGCCAGCCGACGGAGGGATGCTAGGGAGCAGTACTTC
j_gene: TRBJ1-1; v_gene: TRBV18; abundance: .; d_gene: .; len: 15; CDR3aa: CASSPPGRGHTEAFF; CDR3nt: TGTGCCAGCTCACCACCGGGGCGGGGGCACACTGAAGCTTTCTTT
j_gene: TRBJ1-6; v_gene: TRBV5-1; abundance: .; d_gene: TRBD1; len: 14; CDR3aa: CASSFDRGGSPLHF; CDR3nt: TGCGCCAGCAGCTTTGACAGGGGAGGCTCACCCCTCCACTTT
j_gene: TRBJ2-7; v_gene: TRBV18; abundance: .; d_gene: TRBD1; len: 15; CDR3aa: CASSEGQGAAYEQYF; CDR3nt: TGTGCCAGCTCGGAGGGGCAGGGGGCGGCCTACGAGCAGTACTTC
j_gene: TRBJ2-1; v_gene: TRBV7-8; abundance: .; d_gene: TRBD2; len: 15; CDR3aa: CASSFVASGRGEQFF; CDR3nt: TGTGCCAGCAGCTTTGTCGCTAGCGGGCGAGGGGAGCAGTTCTTC
j_gene: TRBJ1-6; v_gene: TRBV10-3; abundance: .; d_gene: .; len: 14; CDR3aa: CAISGGEEGSPLHF; CDR3nt: TGTGCCATCAGTGGCGGTGAGGAAGGATCACCCCTCCACTTT
j_gene: TRBJ1-5; v_gene: TRBV10-3; abundance: .; d_gene: .; len: 14; CDR3aa: CAISEQGRNQPQHF; CDR3nt: TGTGCCATCAGTGAGCAGGGTAGAAATCAGCCCCAGCATTTT
j_gene: TRBJ1-3; v_gene: TRBV7-2; abundance: .; d_gene: .; len: 16; CDR3aa: CASSLKDRTSGNTIYF; CDR3nt: TGTGCCAGCAGCTTAAAGGACAGAACCTCTGGAAACACCATATATTTT
j_gene: TRBJ1-1; v_gene: TRBV19; abundance: .; d_gene: .; len: 14; CDR3aa: CASSRILGDTEAFF; CDR3nt: TGTGCCAGTAGTCGGATCCTAGGCGACACTGAAGCTTTCTTT
j_gene: TRBJ1-6; v_gene: TRBV13; abundance: .; d_gene: TRBD1; len: 16; CDR3aa: CASSSRDSSYNSPLHF; CDR3nt: TGTGCCAGCAGCTCCCGGGACAGCTCCTATAATTCACCCCTCCACTTT
j_gene: TRBJ2-1; v_gene: TRBV13; abundance: once; d_gene: TRBD1; len: 14; CDR3aa: CASKQGNLYNEQFF; CDR3nt: TGTGCCAGCAAACAGGGGAATTTATACAATGAGCAGTTCTTC
j_gene: TRBJ2-1; v_gene: TRBV7-3; abundance: once; d_gene: .; len: 16; CDR3aa: CASSLAGPSSYNEQFF; CDR3nt: TGTGCCAGCAGCTTAGCGGGGCCGAGCTCCTACAATGAGCAGTTCTTC
j_gene: TRBJ1-6; v_gene: TRBV10-3; abundance: few; d_gene: TRBD1; len: 14; CDR3aa: CAIRQGRDNSPLHF; CDR3nt: TGTGCCATTCGACAGGGCAGGGATAATTCACCCCTCCACTTT
j_gene: TRBJ2-3; v_gene: TRBV5-4; abundance: .; d_gene: TRBD2; len: 15; CDR3aa: CASSTRAGGRDTQYF; CDR3nt: TGTGCCAGCAGCACCAGGGCGGGGGGGAGAGATACGCAGTATTTT
j_gene: TRBJ1-5; v_gene: TRBV19; abundance: .; d_gene: TRBD1; len: 17; CDR3aa: CASSRKTGGKTNQPQHF; CDR3nt: TGTGCCAGTAGTAGAAAGACAGGGGGAAAGACCAATCAGCCCCAGCATTTT
j_gene: TRBJ1-2; v_gene: TRBV19; abundance: many; d_gene: .; len: 12; CDR3aa: CASFGGGGGYTF; CDR3nt: TGTGCCAGTTTTGGAGGGGGGGGCGGCTACACCTTC
j_gene: TRBJ2-7; v_gene: TRBV5-1; abundance: .; d_gene: TRBD2; len: 16; CDR3aa: CASSYLAGVTSYEQYF; CDR3nt: TGCGCCAGCAGCTACTTAGCGGGGGTTACCTCCTACGAGCAGTACTTC
j_gene: TRBJ1-2; v_gene: TRBV2; abundance: .; d_gene: TRBD1; len: 14; CDR3aa: CASSVQGLNYGYTF; CDR3nt: TGTGCCAGCAGTGTACAGGGGCTTAACTATGGCTACACCTTC
j_gene: TRBJ2-1; v_gene: TRBV14; abundance: .; d_gene: .; len: 15; CDR3aa: CASSSHRVGYNEQFF; CDR3nt: TGTGCCAGCAGCTCTCACAGGGTAGGATACAATGAGCAGTTCTTC
j_gene: TRBJ2-1; v_gene: TRBV7-2; abundance: .; d_gene: TRBD2; len: 15; CDR3aa: CASSLDSGGYNEQFF; CDR3nt: TGTGCCAGCAGCTTAGACAGCGGGGGTTACAATGAGCAGTTCTTC
j_gene: TRBJ1-2; v_gene: TRBV5-1; abundance: .; d_gene: .; len: 14; CDR3aa: CASSLGGDSYGYTF; CDR3nt: TGCGCCAGCAGCTTGGGCGGTGACAGCTATGGCTACACCTTC
j_gene: TRBJ1-2; v_gene: TRBV7-2; abundance: .; d_gene: .; len: 16; CDR3aa: CASSLVQDPIQYGYTF; CDR3nt: TGTGCCAGCAGCTTAGTCCAGGATCCAATTCAATATGGCTACACCTTC
j_gene: TRBJ2-7; v_gene: TRBV7-9; abundance: .; d_gene: TRBD1; len: 16; CDR3aa: CSSSLVATGASVEQYF; CDR3nt: TGTTCCAGCAGCTTAGTCGCGACAGGGGCTTCAGTGGAGCAGTACTTC
j_gene: TRBJ2-2; v_gene: TRBV6-4; abundance: .; d_gene: .; len: 15; CDR3aa: CASSRLGIQSGELFF; CDR3nt: TGTGCCAGCTCCCGCCTCGGGATTCAGTCCGGGGAGCTGTTTTTT
j_gene: TRBJ1-1; v_gene: TRBV30; abundance: .; d_gene: TRBD1; len: 14; CDR3aa: CAWSVQGVGTEAFF; CDR3nt: TGTGCCTGGAGTGTACAGGGGGTGGGCACTGAAGCTTTCTTT
j_gene: TRBJ2-1; v_gene: TRBV27; abundance: .; d_gene: .; len: 15; CDR3aa: CASSLVGGLYNEQFF; CDR3nt: TGTGCCAGCAGTTTAGTGGGGGGGCTATACAATGAGCAGTTCTTC
j_gene: TRBJ1-1; v_gene: TRBV9; abundance: .; d_gene: TRBD1; len: 15; CDR3aa: CASSAFGTGGTEAFF; CDR3nt: TGTGCCAGCAGCGCATTCGGGACAGGGGGCACTGAAGCTTTCTTT
j_gene: TRBJ2-6; v_gene: TRBV28; abundance: .; d_gene: TRBD1; len: 20; CDR3aa: CASSWDRAAEIYSGANVLTF; CDR3nt: TGTGCCAGCAGTTGGGACAGGGCGGCAGAAATTTACTCTGGGGCCAACGTCCTGACTTTC
j_gene: TRBJ2-5; v_gene: TRBV5-1; abundance: .; d_gene: TRBD2; len: 16; CDR3aa: CASSLGRGGLQETQYF; CDR3nt: TGCGCCAGCAGCTTGGGTCGCGGGGGGCTCCAAGAGACCCAGTACTTC
j_gene: TRBJ2-3; v_gene: TRBV9; abundance: .; d_gene: TRBD2; len: 17; CDR3aa: CASSVVASGGAGDTQYF; CDR3nt: TGTGCCAGCAGCGTAGTGGCTAGCGGGGGGGCGGGAGATACGCAGTATTTT
j_gene: TRBJ2-7; v_gene: TRBV7-9; abundance: once; d_gene: .; len: 11; CDR3aa: CAGSSQGGQYF; CDR3nt: TGTGCCGGCAGCTCGCAGGGGGGGCAGTACTTC
j_gene: TRBJ1-2; v_gene: TRBV4-2; abundance: .; d_gene: TRBD1; len: 14; CDR3aa: CASSQEGQGSGYTF; CDR3nt: TGTGCCAGCAGCCAAGAGGGACAGGGGTCGGGCTACACCTTC
j_gene: TRBJ1-6; v_gene: TRBV4-3; abundance: .; d_gene: .; len: 14; CDR3aa: CASSQGLLGSPLHF; CDR3nt: TGCGCCAGCAGCCAAGGACTACTAGGTTCACCCCTCCACTTT
j_gene: TRBJ2-7; v_gene: TRBV18; abundance: .; d_gene: TRBD1; len: 14; CDR3aa: CASSPTDRGPEQYF; CDR3nt: TGTGCCAGCTCACCCACGGACAGGGGGCCCGAGCAGTACTTC